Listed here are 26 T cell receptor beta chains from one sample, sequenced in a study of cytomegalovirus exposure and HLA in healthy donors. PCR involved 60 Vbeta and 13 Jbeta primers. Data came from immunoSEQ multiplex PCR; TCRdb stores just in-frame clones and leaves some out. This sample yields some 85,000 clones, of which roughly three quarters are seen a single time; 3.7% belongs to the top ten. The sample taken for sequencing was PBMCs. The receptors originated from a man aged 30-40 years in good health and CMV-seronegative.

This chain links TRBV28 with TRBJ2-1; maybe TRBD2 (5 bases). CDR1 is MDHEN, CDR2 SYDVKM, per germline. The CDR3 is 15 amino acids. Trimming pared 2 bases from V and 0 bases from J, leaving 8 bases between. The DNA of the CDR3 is TGTGCCAGCAGTTTAATGGGGAGCTCCTACAATGAGCAGTTCTTC. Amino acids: CASSLMGSSYNEQFF.

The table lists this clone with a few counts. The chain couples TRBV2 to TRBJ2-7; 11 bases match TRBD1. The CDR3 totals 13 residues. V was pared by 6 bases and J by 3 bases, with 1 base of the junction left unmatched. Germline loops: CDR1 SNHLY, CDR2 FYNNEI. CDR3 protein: CASRGTGGYEQYF. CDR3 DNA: TGTGCCAGCAGGGGGACAGGGGGCTACGAGCAGTACTTC. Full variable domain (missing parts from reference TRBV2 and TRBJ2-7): EPEVTQTPSHQVTQMGQEVILRCVPISNHLYFYWYRQILGQKVEFLVSFYNNEISEKSEIFDDQFSVERPDGSNFTLKIRSTKLEDSAMYFCASRGTGGYEQYFGPGTRLTVT.

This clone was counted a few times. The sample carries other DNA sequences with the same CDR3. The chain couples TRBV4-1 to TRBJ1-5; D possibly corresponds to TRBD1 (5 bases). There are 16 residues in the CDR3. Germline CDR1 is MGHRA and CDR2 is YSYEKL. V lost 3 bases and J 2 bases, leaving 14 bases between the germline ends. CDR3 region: CASSQHLGEGNQPQHF. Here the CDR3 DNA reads TGCGCCAGCAGCCAGCACCTGGGGGAGGGCAATCAGCCCCAGCATTTT.

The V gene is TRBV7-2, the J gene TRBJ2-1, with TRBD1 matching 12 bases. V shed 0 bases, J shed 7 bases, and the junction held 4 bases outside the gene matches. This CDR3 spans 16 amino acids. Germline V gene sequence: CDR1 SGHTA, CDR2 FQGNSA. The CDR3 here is CASSLAGTGGGNEQFF. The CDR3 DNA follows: TGTGCCAGCAGCTTAGCAGGGACAGGGGGCGGAAATGAGCAGTTCTTC.

This CDR3 reads CAISDPGQGAYGYTF. The CDR3 nucleotides read TGTGCCATCAGTGACCCCGGACAGGGGGCTTATGGCTACACCTTC. The V call is TRBV10-3, the J call TRBJ1-2; TRBD1 agrees at 11 bases. V lost 3 bases to trimming and J lost 5 bases; unmatched junction nucleotides: 5. Germline V gives CDR1 ENHRY, CDR2 SYGVKD. The CDR3 totals 15 residues.

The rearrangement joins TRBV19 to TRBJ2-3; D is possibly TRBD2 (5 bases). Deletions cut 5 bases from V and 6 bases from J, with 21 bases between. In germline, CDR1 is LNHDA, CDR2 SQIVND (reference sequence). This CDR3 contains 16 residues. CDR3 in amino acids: CASSFGLYTQMDTQYF. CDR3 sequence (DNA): TGTGCCAGTAGTTTCGGACTCTATACACAGATGGATACGCAGTATTTT.

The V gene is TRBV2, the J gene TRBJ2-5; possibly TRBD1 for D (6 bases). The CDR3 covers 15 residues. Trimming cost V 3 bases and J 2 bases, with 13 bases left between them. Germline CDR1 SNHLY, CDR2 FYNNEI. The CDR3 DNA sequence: TGTGCCAGCAGTGACCCAGGGGCCCCTCAAGAGACCCAGTACTTC. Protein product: CASSDPGAPQETQYF.

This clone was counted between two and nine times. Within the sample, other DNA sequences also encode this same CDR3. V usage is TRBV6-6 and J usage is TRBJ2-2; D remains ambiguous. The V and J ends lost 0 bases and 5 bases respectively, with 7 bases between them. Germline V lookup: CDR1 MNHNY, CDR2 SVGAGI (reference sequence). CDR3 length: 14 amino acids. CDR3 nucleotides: TGTGCCAGCAGTTACTCTCGAGCTACCGGGGAGCTGTTTTTT. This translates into CASSYSRATGELFF.

The CDR3 protein is CASSDSPGKETQYF. Written as DNA, the CDR3 is TGTGCCAGCAGTGATAGCCCAGGGAAAGAGACCCAGTACTTC. The chain recombines TRBV6-1 with TRBJ2-5, with D perhaps TRBD1 (5 bases). In germline, CDR1 is MNHNS, CDR2 SASEGT. The V gene lost 3 bases and the J gene lost 3 bases, with 11 bases spanning the gap. The CDR3 is 14 residues long.

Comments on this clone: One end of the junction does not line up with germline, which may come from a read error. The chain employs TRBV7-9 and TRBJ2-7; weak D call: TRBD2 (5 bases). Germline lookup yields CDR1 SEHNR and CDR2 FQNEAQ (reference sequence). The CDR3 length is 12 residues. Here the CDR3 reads CSSSPSRGEQYF. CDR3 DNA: TGTTCCAGCAGCCCCTCCCGGGGCGAGCAGTACTTC. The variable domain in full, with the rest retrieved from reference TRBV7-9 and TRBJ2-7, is DTGVSQNPRHKITKRGQNVTFRCDPISEHNRLYWYRQTLGQGPEFLTYFQNEAQLEKSRLLSDRFSAERPKGSFSTLEIQRTEQGDSAMYLCSSSPSRGEQYFGPGTRLTVT.

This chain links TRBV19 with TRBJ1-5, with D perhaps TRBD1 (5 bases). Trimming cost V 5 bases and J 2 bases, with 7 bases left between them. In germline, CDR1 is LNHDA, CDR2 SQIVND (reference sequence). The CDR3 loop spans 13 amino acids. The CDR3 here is CASSGAGNQPQHF. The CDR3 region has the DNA TGTGCCAGTAGTGGGGCAGGCAATCAGCCCCAGCATTTT.

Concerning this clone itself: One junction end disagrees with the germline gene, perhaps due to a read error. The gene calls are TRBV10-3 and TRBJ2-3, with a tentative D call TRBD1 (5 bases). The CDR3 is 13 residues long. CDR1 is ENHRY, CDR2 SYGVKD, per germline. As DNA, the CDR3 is TGTGCCATCAGTGAAGGGGTTACAGATATGCAGTATTTT. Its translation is CAISEGVTDMQYF.

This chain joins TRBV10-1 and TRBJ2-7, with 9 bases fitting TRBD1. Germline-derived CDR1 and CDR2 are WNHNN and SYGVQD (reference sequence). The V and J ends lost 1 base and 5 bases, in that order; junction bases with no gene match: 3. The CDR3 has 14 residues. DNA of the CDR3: TGCGCCAGCAGTGAGTGGACAGGGGAACACGAGCAGTACTTC. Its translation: CASSEWTGEHEQYF.

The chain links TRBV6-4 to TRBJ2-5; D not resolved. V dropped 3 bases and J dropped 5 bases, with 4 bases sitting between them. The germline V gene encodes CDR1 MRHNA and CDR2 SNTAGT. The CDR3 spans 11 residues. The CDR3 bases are TGTGCCAGCAGTGAGAGGGAGACCCAGTACTTC. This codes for CASSERETQYF.

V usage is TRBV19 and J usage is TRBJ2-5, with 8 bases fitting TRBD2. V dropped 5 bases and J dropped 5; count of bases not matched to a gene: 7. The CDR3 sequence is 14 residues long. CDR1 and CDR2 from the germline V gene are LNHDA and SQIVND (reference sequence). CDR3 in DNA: TGTGCCAGTAGTCCGGGAGGGGCGGGTGAGACCCAGTACTTC. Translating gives CASSPGGAGETQYF.

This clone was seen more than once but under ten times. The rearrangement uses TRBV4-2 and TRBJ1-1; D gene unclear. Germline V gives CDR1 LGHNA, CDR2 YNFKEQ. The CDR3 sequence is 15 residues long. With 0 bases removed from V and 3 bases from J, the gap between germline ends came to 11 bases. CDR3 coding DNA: TGTGCCAGCAGCCAAGATCCCCTCGGGGACACTGAAGCTTTCTTT. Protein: CASSQDPLGDTEAFF.

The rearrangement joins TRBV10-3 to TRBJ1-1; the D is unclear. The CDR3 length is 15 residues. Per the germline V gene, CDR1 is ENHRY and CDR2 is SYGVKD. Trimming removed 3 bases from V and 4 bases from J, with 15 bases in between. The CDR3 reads CAISDPGRVGTEAFF. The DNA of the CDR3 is TGTGCCATCAGTGACCCGGGGAGGGTGGGCACTGAAGCTTTCTTT.

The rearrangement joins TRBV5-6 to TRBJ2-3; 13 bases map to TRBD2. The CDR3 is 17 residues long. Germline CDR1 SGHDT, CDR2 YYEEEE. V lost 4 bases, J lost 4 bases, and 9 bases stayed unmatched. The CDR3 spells CASSPTSGRVSADTQYF. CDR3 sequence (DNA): TGTGCCAGCAGCCCTACTAGCGGGAGGGTATCCGCAGATACGCAGTATTTT.

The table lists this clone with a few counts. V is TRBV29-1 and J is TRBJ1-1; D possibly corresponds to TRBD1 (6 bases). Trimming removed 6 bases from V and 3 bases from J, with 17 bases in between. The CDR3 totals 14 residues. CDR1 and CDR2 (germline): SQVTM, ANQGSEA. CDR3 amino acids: CSVTGGIAHTEAFF. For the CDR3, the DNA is TGCAGCGTCACTGGGGGCATAGCCCACACTGAAGCTTTCTTT.

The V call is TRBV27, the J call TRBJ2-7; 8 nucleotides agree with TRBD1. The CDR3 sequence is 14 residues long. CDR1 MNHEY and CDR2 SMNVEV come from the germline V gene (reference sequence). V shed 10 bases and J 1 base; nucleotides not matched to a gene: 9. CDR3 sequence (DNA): TGTGCCACCAGCCCCGGGACAGGTTCCTACGAGCAGTACTTC. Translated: CATSPGTGSYEQYF.

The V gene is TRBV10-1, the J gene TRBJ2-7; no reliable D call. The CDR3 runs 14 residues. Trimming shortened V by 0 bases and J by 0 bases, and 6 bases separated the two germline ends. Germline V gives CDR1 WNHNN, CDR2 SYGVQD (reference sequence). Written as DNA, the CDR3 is TGCGCCAGCAGTGAGTCGCACAGCTCCTACGAGCAGTACTTC. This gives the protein CASSESHSSYEQYF.

This CDR3 is CASSRTGGNNSPLHF. The CDR3 DNA sequence: TGTGCCAGCAGCCGTACAGGGGGCAATAATTCACCCCTCCACTTT. The chain has TRBV27 and TRBJ1-6; TRBD1 matches 9 bases. Germline values: CDR1 MNHEY, CDR2 SMNVEV (reference sequence). The CDR3 consists of 15 residues. V gave up 6 bases and J gave up 5 bases; unmatched junction bases: 5.

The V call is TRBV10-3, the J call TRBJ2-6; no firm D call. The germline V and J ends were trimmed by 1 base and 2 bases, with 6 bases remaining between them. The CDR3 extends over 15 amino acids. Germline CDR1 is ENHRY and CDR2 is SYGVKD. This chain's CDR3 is CAISEFTAGANVLTF. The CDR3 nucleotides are TGTGCCATCAGTGAGTTCACAGCTGGGGCCAACGTCCTGACTTTC.

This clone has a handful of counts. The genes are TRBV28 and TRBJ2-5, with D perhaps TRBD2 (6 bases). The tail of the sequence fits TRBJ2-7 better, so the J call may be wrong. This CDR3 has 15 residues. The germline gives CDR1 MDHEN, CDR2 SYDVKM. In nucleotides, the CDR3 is TGTGCCAGCAGTTTTTGGCGGGACGGCTCCTACGAGCAGTACTTC. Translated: CASSFWRDGSYEQYF.

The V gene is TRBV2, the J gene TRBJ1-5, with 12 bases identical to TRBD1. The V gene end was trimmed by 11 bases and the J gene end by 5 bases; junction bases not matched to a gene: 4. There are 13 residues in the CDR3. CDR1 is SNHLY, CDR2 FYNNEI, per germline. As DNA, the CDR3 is TGTGCCCAGGGACAGGGGGCTCATCAGCCCCAGCATTTT. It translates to CAQGQGAHQPQHF.

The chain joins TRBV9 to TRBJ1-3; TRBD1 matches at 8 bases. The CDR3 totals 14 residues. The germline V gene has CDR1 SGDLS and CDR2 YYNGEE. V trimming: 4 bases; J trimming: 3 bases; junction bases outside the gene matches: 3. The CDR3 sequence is CASSTTGDGNTIYF. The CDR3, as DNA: TGTGCCAGCAGCACGACAGGGGATGGAAACACCATATATTTT.